Reported below is one T cell receptor beta chain. After removal of 2 bases from V and 9 bases from J, the junction contained 8 bases not matched to a gene. The CDR3 is 15 residues long. Germline V gene lookup returns CDR1 SEHNR and CDR2 FQNEAQ (reference sequence). How the authors handled the data: Amplification from reference gene primers served as the basis for estimated nucleated cell counts. The data were produced by immunoSEQ multiplex PCR, yet TCRdb's version contains in-frame clones alone and is incomplete. V and J calls and clone size come straight from that table; D and trimming were deduced from the DNA. The sample contains around 140,000 clones, around nine tenths of which appear only once. This entry is derived from a study of blood T cell repertoires in COVID-19. In the study overall: Samples came from the United States, Italy and Spain, spanning acute and convalescent COVID-19. T cells, B-cell-depleted T cells, or PBMCs provided the cDNA or gDNA that served as material.

J is TRBJ2-1 and V is TRBV7-9; 9 positions match TRBD2. The receptor comes from a woman aged 50 to 60 with acute or convalescent COVID-19. Sequencing used peripheral blood. DNA of the CDR3: TGTGCCAGCAGCTTAATGGCAGCGGGAGGACGTGAGCAGTTCTTC. This sequence encodes CASSLMAAGGREQFF.